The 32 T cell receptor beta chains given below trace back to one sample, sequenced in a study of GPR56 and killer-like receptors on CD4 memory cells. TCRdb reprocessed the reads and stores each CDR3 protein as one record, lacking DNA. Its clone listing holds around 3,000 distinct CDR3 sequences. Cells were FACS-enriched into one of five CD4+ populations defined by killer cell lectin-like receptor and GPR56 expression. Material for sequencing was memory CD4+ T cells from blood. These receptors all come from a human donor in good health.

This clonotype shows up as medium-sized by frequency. CDR3 sequence reads: CASSRDSMGTEAFF. The chain has TRBV19 and TRBJ1-1; the D gene TCRdb calls, TRBD1, cannot be checked with no DNA. CDR3 length: 14 amino acids. Germline lookup yields CDR1 LNHDA and CDR2 SQIVND (reference sequence).

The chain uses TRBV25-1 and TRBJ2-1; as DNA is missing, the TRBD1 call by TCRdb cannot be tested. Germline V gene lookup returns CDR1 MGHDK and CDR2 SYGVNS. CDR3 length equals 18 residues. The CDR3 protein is CASSEPTKDSRPYNEQFF.

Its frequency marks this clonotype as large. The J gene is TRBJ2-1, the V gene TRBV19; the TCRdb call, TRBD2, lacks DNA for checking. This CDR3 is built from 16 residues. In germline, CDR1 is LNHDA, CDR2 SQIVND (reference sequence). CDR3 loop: CASSIRASGGYNEQFF.

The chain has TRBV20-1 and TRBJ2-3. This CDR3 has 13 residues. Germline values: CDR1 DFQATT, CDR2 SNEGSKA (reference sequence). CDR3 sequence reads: CSLRPATTDTQYF.

CDR3 in amino acids: CASSRWQGYEQYF. This chain links TRBV7-3 with TRBJ2-7; TCRdb names TRBD1, which stays unverified in the absence of DNA. The length of the CDR3 is 13 residues. Germline V lookup: CDR1 SGHTA, CDR2 FQGTGA.

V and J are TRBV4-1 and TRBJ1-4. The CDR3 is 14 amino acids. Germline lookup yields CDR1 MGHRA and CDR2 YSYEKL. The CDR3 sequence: CASSQGGSNEKLFF.

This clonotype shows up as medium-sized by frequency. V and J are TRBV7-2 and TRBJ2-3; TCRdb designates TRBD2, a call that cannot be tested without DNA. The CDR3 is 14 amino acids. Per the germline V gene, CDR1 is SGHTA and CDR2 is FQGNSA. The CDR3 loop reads CASGLAGSADTQYF.

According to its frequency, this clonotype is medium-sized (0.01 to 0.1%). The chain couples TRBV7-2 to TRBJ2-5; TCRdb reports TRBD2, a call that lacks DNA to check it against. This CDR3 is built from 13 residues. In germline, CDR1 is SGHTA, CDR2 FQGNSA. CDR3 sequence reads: CASSRGLEETQYF.

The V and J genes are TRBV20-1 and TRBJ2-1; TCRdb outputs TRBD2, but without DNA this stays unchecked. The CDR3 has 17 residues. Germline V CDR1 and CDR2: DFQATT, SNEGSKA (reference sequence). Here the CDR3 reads CSARGLAGGGSYNEQFF.

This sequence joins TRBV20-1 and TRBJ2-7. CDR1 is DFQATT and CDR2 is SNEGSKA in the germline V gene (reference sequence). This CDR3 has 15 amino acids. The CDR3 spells CSASATASGPYEQYF.

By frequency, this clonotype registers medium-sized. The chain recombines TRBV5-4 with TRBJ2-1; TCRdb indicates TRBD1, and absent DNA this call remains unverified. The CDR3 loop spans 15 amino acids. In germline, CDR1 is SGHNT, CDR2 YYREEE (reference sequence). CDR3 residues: CASSTGGSSYNEQFF.

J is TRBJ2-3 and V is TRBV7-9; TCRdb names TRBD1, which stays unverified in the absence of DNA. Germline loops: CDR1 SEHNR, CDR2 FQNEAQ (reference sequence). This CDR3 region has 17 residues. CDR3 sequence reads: CASSLAGGPRGTDTQYF.

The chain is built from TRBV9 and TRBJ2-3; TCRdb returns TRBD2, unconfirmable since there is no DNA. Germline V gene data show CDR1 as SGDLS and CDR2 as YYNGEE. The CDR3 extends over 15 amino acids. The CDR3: CASSVARRAPDTQYF.

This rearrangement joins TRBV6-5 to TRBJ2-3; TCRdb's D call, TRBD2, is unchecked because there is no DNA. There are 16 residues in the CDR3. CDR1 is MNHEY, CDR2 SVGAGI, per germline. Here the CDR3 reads CANTKLAGGFTDTQYF.

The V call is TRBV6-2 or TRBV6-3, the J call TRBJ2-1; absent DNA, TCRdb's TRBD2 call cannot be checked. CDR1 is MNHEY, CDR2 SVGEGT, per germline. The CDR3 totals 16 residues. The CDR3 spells CASSRTSGGFNNEQFF.

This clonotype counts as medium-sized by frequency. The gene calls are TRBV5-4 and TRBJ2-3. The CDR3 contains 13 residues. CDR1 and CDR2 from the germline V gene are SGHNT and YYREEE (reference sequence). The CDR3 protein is CASSRLDTDTQYF.

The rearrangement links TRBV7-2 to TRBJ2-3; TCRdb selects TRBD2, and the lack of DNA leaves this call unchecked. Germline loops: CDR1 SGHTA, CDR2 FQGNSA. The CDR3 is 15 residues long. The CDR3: CASSLGTSGTDTQYF.

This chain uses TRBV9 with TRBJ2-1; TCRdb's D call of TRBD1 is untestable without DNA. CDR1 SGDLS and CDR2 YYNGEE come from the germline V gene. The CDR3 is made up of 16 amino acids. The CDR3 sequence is CASSVQGINSYNEQFF.

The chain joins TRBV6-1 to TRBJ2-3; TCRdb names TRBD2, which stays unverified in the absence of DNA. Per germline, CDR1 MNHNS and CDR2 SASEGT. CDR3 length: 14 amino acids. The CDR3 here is CASTEGGGALTQYF.

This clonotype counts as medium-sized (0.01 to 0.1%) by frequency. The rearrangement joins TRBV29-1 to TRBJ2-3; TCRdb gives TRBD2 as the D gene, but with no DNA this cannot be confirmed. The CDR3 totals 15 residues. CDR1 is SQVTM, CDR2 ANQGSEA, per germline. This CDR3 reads CSGTTRGGRTDTQYF.

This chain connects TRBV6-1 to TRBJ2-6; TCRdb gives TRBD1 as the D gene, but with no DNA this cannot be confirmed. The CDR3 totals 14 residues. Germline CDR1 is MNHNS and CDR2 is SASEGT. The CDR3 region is CASRPVAGGNVLTF.

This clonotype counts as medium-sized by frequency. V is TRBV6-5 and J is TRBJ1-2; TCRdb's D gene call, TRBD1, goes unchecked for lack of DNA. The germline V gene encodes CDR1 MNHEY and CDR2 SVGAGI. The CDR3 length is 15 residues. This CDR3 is CASGRQGSGDYGYTF.

CDR3 amino acids: CAGGRAGLAGGDTQYF. The chain couples TRBV2 to TRBJ2-3; with no DNA, the TCRdb D assignment of TRBD2 cannot be verified. CDR3 length: 16 residues. Germline V gene data show CDR1 as SNHLY and CDR2 as FYNNEI.

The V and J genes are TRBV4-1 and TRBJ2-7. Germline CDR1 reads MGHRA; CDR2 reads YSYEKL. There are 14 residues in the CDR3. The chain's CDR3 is CASSQDFNSYEQYF.

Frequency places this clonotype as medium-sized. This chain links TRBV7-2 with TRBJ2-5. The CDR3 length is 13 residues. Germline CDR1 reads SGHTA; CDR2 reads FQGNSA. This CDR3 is CASSLGYGETQYF.

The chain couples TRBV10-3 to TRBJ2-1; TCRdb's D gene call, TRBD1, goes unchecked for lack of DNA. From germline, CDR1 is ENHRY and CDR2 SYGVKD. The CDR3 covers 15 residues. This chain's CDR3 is CAISGRGSFLDEQFF.

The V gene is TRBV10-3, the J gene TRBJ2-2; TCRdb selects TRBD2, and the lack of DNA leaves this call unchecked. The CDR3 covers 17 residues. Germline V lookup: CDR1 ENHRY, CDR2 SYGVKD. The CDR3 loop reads CAISEFSGGGYTGELFF.

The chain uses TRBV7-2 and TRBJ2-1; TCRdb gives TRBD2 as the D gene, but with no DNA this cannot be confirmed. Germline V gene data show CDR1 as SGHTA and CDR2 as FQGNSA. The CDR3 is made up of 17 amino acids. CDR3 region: CASSSKLAGGRANEQFF.

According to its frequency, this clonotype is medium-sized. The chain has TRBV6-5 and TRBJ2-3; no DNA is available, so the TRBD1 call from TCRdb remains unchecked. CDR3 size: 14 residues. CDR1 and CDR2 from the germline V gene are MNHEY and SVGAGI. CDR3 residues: CASKPGQGTDTQYF.

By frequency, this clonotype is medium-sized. CDR3 sequence: CASSFFRDTGELFF. The chain uses TRBV7-9 and TRBJ2-2; TCRdb's D call of TRBD1 is untestable without DNA. This CDR3 comprises 14 residues. The germline CDR1 and CDR2 sequences are SEHNR and FQNEAQ (reference sequence).

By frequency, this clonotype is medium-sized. CDR3 in amino acids: CASKMRDGSYEQYF. The chain couples TRBV19 to TRBJ2-7; TCRdb proposes TRBD1, but this gene call is untestable without DNA. The CDR3 loop spans 14 amino acids. The germline V gene has CDR1 LNHDA and CDR2 SQIVND (reference sequence).

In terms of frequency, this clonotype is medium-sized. The CDR3 region is CATSEEKRAVSNQPQHF. The V call is TRBV19, the J call TRBJ1-5. Germline V gene data show CDR1 as LNHDA and CDR2 as SQIVND (reference sequence). CDR3 length: 17 amino acids.